The 12 T cell receptor beta chains reported below all come from one sample, sequenced in a study of blood T cell repertoires in COVID-19. Profiled with immunoSEQ multiplex PCR; TCRdb holds only in-frame clones, not every one. The sample has 280,000 or so clones, around 90% seen once; the top ten hold 1.7%. The specimen was PBMCs or T cells enriched from blood (not recorded which). Source of these receptors: a woman aged 18 to 35 with acute COVID-19.

The chain combines TRBV15 with TRBJ2-6, with TRBD2 identical over 7 bases. Germline V gene data show CDR1 as LNHNV and CDR2 as YYDKDF (reference sequence). The CDR3 is 15 amino acids. V shed 3 bases and J 2 bases; nucleotides not matched to a gene: 1. CDR3 protein: CATSSAGAGANVLTF. For the CDR3, the DNA is TGTGCCACCAGCAGCGCGGGGGCTGGGGCCAACGTCCTGACTTTC.

V usage is TRBV3-1 (or the pseudogene TRBV3-2) and J usage is TRBJ2-7, with 10 bases matching TRBD1. Germline assignment: CDR1 LGHDT and CDR2 YNNKEL (reference sequence). Trimming removed 4 bases from V and 2 bases from J; junction bases left unmatched: 2. The CDR3 covers 14 residues. The chain's CDR3 is CASSLGQGTYEQYF. As DNA, the CDR3 is TGTGCCAGCAGCCTGGGACAGGGGACCTACGAGCAGTACTTC.

The rearrangement uses TRBV6-2 or TRBV6-3 and TRBJ2-7; a weak D match, TRBD2 (5 bases). V dropped 2 bases and J dropped 3 bases, with 11 bases sitting between them. The CDR3 runs 14 residues. CDR1 MNHEY and CDR2 SVGEGT come from the germline V gene. This chain's CDR3 is CASSYDGVFYEQYF. The CDR3 DNA reads as TGTGCCAGCAGTTACGACGGGGTGTTCTACGAGCAGTACTTC.

The rearrangement uses TRBV30 and TRBJ1-5, with 8 bases fitting TRBD1. J gave up 6 bases and V 0 bases, and 1 base lay outside the gene matches. This CDR3 has 13 amino acids. From germline, CDR1 is GTSNPN and CDR2 SVGIG (reference sequence). CDR3 sequence reads: CAWSVGQGQPQHF. DNA for the CDR3: TGTGCCTGGAGTGTAGGACAGGGTCAGCCCCAGCATTTT.

The table lists this clone with a few counts. Other DNA sequences in this specimen translate into the identical CDR3. This rearrangement joins TRBV28 to TRBJ2-1; 8 positions agree with TRBD2. Unmatched junction bases numbered 1, after V lost 1 base and J lost 5 bases. Germline loops: CDR1 MDHEN, CDR2 SYDVKM. The CDR3 has 14 residues. The CDR3 here is CASSLSGGDNEQFF. The CDR3 DNA sequence: TGTGCCAGCAGTTTATCGGGGGGGGACAATGAGCAGTTCTTC.

The genes are TRBV30 and TRBJ1-6; weak D call: TRBD1 (6 bases). Germline V CDR1 and CDR2: GTSNPN, SVGIG (reference sequence). The CDR3 runs 15 residues. Between the trimmed V and J ends, which lost 5 bases and 0 bases, there was a span of 11 bases. CDR3: CAWRYRASYNSPLHF. CDR3 in DNA: TGTGCCTGGCGCTACAGGGCCTCCTATAATTCACCCCTCCACTTT.

The chain employs TRBV6-5 and TRBJ2-7, with 8 positions matching TRBD2. The germline V gene encodes CDR1 MNHEY and CDR2 SVGAGI. CDR3 length: 10 amino acids. CDR3 in DNA: TGTACCCACGGGAGGGTCGAGCAGTACTTC. Protein: CTHGRVEQYF.

This chain links TRBV6-1 with TRBJ2-4, with D perhaps TRBD2 (6 bases). This CDR3 contains 16 residues. V dropped 4 bases and J dropped 0 bases, with 13 bases sitting between them. CDR1 is MNHNS, CDR2 SASEGT, per germline. The CDR3, as DNA: TGTGCCAGCAGTGGGAGGGAGGCCCAAGCCAAAAACATTCAGTACTTC. This gives the protein CASSGREAQAKNIQYF.

This rearrangement joins TRBV5-1 to TRBJ2-5; possible D gene TRBD1, 6 bases. V was pared by 3 bases and J by 5 bases, with 14 bases between. This CDR3 has 14 amino acids. CDR1 is SGHRS and CDR2 is YFSETQ in the germline V gene. CDR3 nucleotide sequence: TGCGCCAGCAGCTCACAGGGAGCTAGGGAGACCCAGTACTTC. As protein: CASSSQGARETQYF.

The DNA for the CDR3 is TGTGCCAGCAGCACCCGGCGGGCAGGGGGTTATCAGCCCCAGCATTTT. This gives the protein CASSTRRAGGYQPQHF. The rearrangement links TRBV6-6 to TRBJ1-5, with 7 nucleotides matching TRBD1. This CDR3 comprises 16 residues. V gave up 6 bases and J gave up 5 bases; unmatched junction bases: 13. CDR1 MNHNY and CDR2 SVGAGI come from the germline V gene (reference sequence).

This chain connects TRBV12-3 or TRBV12-4 to TRBJ2-3; 10 nucleotides agree with TRBD1. Unmatched junction bases numbered 6, after V lost 5 bases and J lost 13 bases. The CDR3 is made up of 12 amino acids. CDR3 sequence reads: CASSADRGRKYF. The CDR3 DNA sequence: TGTGCCAGCAGTGCCGACAGGGGGCGCAAGTATTTT.

V and J are TRBV6-2 or TRBV6-3 and TRBJ2-7, with TRBD2 matching 7 bases. CDR1 and CDR2 (germline): MNHEY, SVGEGT. CDR3 length: 15 amino acids. V gave up 0 bases and J gave up 3 bases; unmatched junction bases: 5. CDR3 amino acids: CASSYSREYIYEQYF. Here the CDR3 DNA reads TGTGCCAGCAGTTACTCGCGGGAGTATATCTACGAGCAGTACTTC.